The next 20 T cell receptor beta chains were all read from a single sample in a study of cytomegalovirus exposure and HLA in healthy donors. PCR primers comprised 60 Vbeta and 13 Jbeta primers. Data came from immunoSEQ multiplex PCR; TCRdb stores just in-frame clones and leaves some out. The table shows under 150,000 clones, with roughly 70% occurring only once. Sequencing was done on a sample of PBMCs. Every receptor here comes from a man younger than 40 in good health and CMV-seronegative.

The V and J genes are TRBV7-2 and TRBJ2-5; TRBD2 matches at 10 bases. This CDR3 has 16 residues. Germline CDR1 reads SGHTA; CDR2 reads FQGNSA. After removal of 1 base from V and 2 bases from J, the junction contained 4 bases not matched to a gene. The CDR3 here is CASSLDGSGRQETQYF. For the CDR3, the DNA is TGTGCCAGCAGCTTAGACGGTAGCGGGAGGCAAGAGACCCAGTACTTC.

In this sample, this clone turned up once. This chain connects TRBV30 to TRBJ1-2; TRBD1 matches 9 bases. Trimming cost V 2 bases and J 7 bases; bases outside gene matches: 8. Germline V gene data show CDR1 as GTSNPN and CDR2 as SVGIG (reference sequence). The CDR3 extends over 14 amino acids. CDR3 protein: CAWSILGQGIGYTF. The CDR3, as DNA: TGTGCCTGGAGTATCCTGGGACAGGGAATTGGCTACACCTTC.

The V gene is TRBV30, the J gene TRBJ1-2; D not certain. V was pared by 0 bases and J by 8 bases, with 7 bases between. This CDR3 is built from 11 residues. Germline assignment: CDR1 GTSNPN and CDR2 SVGIG (reference sequence). As DNA, the CDR3 is TGTGCCTGGAGTGTGGGCAGCGGCTACACCTTC. Its translation: CAWSVGSGYTF.

This clone was counted a few times. The chain employs TRBV28 and TRBJ1-4; TRBD1 might be the D (5 bases). The CDR3 spans 15 residues. Germline CDR1 is MDHEN and CDR2 is SYDVKM. Trimming removed 6 bases at V and 4 bases at J, with 15 bases between. Written as DNA, the CDR3 is TGTGCCAGCAGCACCCTCGACAGAAATAATGAAAAACTGTTTTTT. This gives the protein CASSTLDRNNEKLFF.

J is TRBJ1-1 and V is TRBV2; D gene unclear. CDR3 length: 13 amino acids. From germline, CDR1 is SNHLY and CDR2 FYNNEI. V dropped 6 bases and J dropped 2 bases, with 10 bases sitting between them. The CDR3 bases are TGTGCCAGCAGCTGGTCAGAAAACACTGAAGCTTTCTTT. This translates into CASSWSENTEAFF. Filled out from reference TRBV2 and TRBJ1-1, the complete variable domain reads EPEVTQTPSHQVTQMGQEVILRCVPISNHLYFYWYRQILGQKVEFLVSFYNNEISEKSEIFDDQFSVERPDGSNFTLKIRSTKLEDSAMYFCASSWSENTEAFFGQGTRLTVV.

The genes are TRBV7-9 and TRBJ2-6; weak D call: TRBD1 (5 bases). The V end lost 1 base, the J end lost 0 bases, and 16 bases lay between the germline ends. The CDR3 totals 19 residues. Germline V CDR1 and CDR2: SEHNR, FQNEAQ (reference sequence). CDR3 sequence: CASSLGLRRGSSGANVLTF. CDR3 in DNA: TGTGCCAGCAGCTTAGGGTTGCGTAGGGGAAGCTCTGGGGCCAACGTCCTGACTTTC. The full variable domain, in which reference TRBV7-9 and TRBJ2-6 provide the parts outside the CDR3, is DTGVSQNPRHKITKRGQNVTFRCDPISEHNRLYWYRQTLGQGPEFLTYFQNEAQLEKSRLLSDRFSAERPKGSFSTLEIQRTEQGDSAMYLCASSLGLRRGSSGANVLTFGAGSRLTVL.

This chain connects TRBV6-5 to TRBJ1-6, with D maybe TRBD1 (5 bases). This CDR3 is built from 14 residues. V lost 10 bases and J lost 14, with 24 bases in between. Germline V gives CDR1 MNHEY, CDR2 SVGAGI. CDR3 DNA sequence: TGTGCCACCGACGAGAGCCAGGGAATAAGCACCCTCCACTTT. Amino acids: CATDESQGISTLHF.

The chain joins TRBV19 to TRBJ1-1; D remains unclear. Germline V lookup: CDR1 LNHDA, CDR2 SQIVND (reference sequence). Trimming removed 3 bases from V and 0 bases from J, with 8 bases in between. This CDR3 is built from 14 residues. The CDR3 sequence: CASSIPELNTEAFF. The CDR3 DNA sequence: TGTGCCAGTAGTATTCCTGAGCTGAACACTGAAGCTTTCTTT.

The chain is built from TRBV9 and TRBJ1-5; D gene ambiguous. The CDR3 length is 15 residues. CDR1 is SGDLS and CDR2 is YYNGEE in the germline V gene. Trimming shortened V by 3 bases and J by 8 bases, and 18 bases separated the two germline ends. DNA of the CDR3: TGTGCCAGCAGCGCGTCGGGTCTCCGGGATGAGCCCCAGCATTTT. This codes for CASSASGLRDEPQHF. The full variable domain, its missing parts supplied by reference TRBV9 and TRBJ1-5, is DSGVTQTPKHLITATGQRVTLRCSPRSGDLSVYWYQQSLDQGLQFLIQYYNGEERAKGNILERFSAQQFPDLHSELNLSSLELGDSALYFCASSASGLRDEPQHFGDGTRLSIL.

This clone was counted a few times. The chain combines TRBV4-2 with TRBJ2-7; 8 positions agree with TRBD2. V trimming: 0 bases; J trimming: 1 base; junction bases outside the gene matches: 8. The CDR3 totals 17 residues. CDR1 is LGHNA and CDR2 is YNFKEQ in the germline V gene. In DNA, the CDR3 is TGTGCCAGCAGCCAAGAGAAGGTGGGCGGGGGGTCCTACGAGCAGTACTTC. This sequence encodes CASSQEKVGGGSYEQYF.

The chain employs TRBV29-1 and TRBJ1-1; perhaps TRBD1 as D (5 bases). The CDR3 has 14 residues. V was trimmed by 7 bases and J by 3 bases, leaving 18 bases between them. Germline V gene data show CDR1 as SQVTM and CDR2 as ANQGSEA. The CDR3 DNA is TGCAGCGCCCGGCGGGGGGGTCGGTACACTGAAGCTTTCTTT. Translation gives CSARRGGRYTEAFF.

V usage is TRBV6-6 and J usage is TRBJ2-6; the D is unclear. In germline, CDR1 is MNHNY, CDR2 SVGAGI (reference sequence). The CDR3 extends over 14 amino acids. The V and J ends lost 6 bases and 0 bases respectively, with 6 bases between them. CDR3 sequence (DNA): TGTGCCAGCAGCCCTATCTCTGGGGCCAACGTCCTGACTTTC. Translation: CASSPISGANVLTF.

This chain uses TRBV5-6 with TRBJ2-7, with D maybe TRBD1 (6 bases). The germline V gene has CDR1 SGHDT and CDR2 YYEEEE. The CDR3 has 13 amino acids. V shed 2 bases and J shed 5 bases, with 11 bases lying between them. The CDR3: CASSFIRGHEQYF. The CDR3 coding sequence is TGTGCCAGCAGCTTCATCAGGGGCCACGAGCAGTACTTC.

This sequence joins TRBV29-1 and TRBJ2-1; D is unclear. Looked up from germline, CDR1 is SQVTM and CDR2 is ANQGSEA. V was cut by 2 bases and J by 0 bases, with 23 bases left in between. The length of the CDR3 is 19 residues. The CDR3 reads CSVESGWQVPTSSYNEQFF. CDR3 nucleotide sequence: TGCAGCGTTGAAAGTGGGTGGCAGGTTCCCACAAGCTCCTACAATGAGCAGTTCTTC.

The chain combines TRBV5-6 with TRBJ2-3, with 7 bases identical to TRBD1. The CDR3 is 16 amino acids. Germline assignment: CDR1 SGHDT and CDR2 YYEEEE. With 6 bases clipped from V and 3 bases from J, the junction kept 13 bases outside the gene matches. CDR3 amino acids: CASNSNEGGRTDTQYF. Here the CDR3 DNA reads TGTGCCAGCAACTCGAATGAAGGGGGCCGGACAGATACGCAGTATTTT.

The V gene is TRBV7-9, the J gene TRBJ2-5, with D possibly matching TRBD1 (6 bases). The V end was cut by 11 bases, the J end by 2 bases, with 15 bases between. This CDR3 is 13 amino acids long. Germline V gene data show CDR1 as SEHNR and CDR2 as FQNEAQ (reference sequence). The CDR3 region is CAVPTGWQETQYF. CDR3 bases: TGTGCCGTCCCCACAGGGTGGCAAGAGACCCAGTACTTC.

V usage is TRBV5-6 and J usage is TRBJ1-1; D may be TRBD1 (6 bases). This CDR3 spans 14 amino acids. V was cut by 3 bases and J by 8 bases, with 17 bases left in between. Germline-derived CDR1 and CDR2 are SGHDT and YYEEEE. CDR3 protein: CASSSAGGREEAFF. DNA for the CDR3: TGTGCCAGCAGCTCGGCGGGGGGCCGAGAGGAAGCTTTCTTT.

The chain carries TRBV9 and TRBJ1-2; TRBD1 agrees at 7 bases. Germline loops: CDR1 SGDLS, CDR2 YYNGEE. Germline trimming cut 3 bases from V and 8 bases from J; bases unmatched to any gene: 13. This CDR3 region has 15 residues. CDR3 sequence reads: CASSDAGQWMEGYTF. The DNA for the CDR3 is TGTGCCAGCAGCGATGCGGGACAGTGGATGGAGGGCTACACCTTC.

The chain carries TRBV18 and TRBJ2-5, with 7 bases fitting TRBD2. V gave up 1 base and J gave up 1 base; unmatched junction bases: 0. Germline-derived CDR1 and CDR2 are KGHSH and LQKENI. The CDR3 has 14 residues. Here the CDR3 DNA reads TGTGCCAGCTCACCACGGGGGGGCCAAGAGACCCAGTACTTC. This translates into CASSPRGGQETQYF.

This chain connects TRBV5-4 to TRBJ2-1, with 8 bases aligning to TRBD2. Germline CDR1 is SGHNT and CDR2 is YYREEE (reference sequence). This CDR3 has 14 residues. Unmatched junction bases numbered 9, after V lost 4 bases and J lost 9 bases. This CDR3 is CASSQAGEGGEQFF. In DNA form, the CDR3 reads TGTGCCAGCAGCCAAGCGGGAGAAGGAGGTGAGCAGTTCTTC. The variable domain in full, with the rest retrieved from reference TRBV5-4 and TRBJ2-1, is ETGVTQSPTHLIKTRGQQVTLRCSSQSGHNTVSWYQQALGQGPQFIFQYYREEENGRGNFPPRFSGLQFPNYSSELNVNALELDDSALYLCASSQAGEGGEQFFGPGTRLTVL.